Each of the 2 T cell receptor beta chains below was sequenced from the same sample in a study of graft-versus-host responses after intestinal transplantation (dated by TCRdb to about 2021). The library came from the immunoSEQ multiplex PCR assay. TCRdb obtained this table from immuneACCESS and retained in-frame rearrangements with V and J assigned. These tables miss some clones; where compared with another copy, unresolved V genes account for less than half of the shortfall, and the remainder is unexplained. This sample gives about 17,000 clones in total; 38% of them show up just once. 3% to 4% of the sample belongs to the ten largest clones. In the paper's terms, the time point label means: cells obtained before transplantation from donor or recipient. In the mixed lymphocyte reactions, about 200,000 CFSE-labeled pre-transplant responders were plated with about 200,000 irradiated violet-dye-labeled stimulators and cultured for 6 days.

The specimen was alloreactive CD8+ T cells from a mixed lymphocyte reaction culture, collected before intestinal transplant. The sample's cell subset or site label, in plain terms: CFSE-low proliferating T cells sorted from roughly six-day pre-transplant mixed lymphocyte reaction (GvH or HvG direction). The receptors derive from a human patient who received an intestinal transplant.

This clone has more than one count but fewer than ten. The CDR3 loop reads CASSLFRPLRSTQYF. In nucleotides, the CDR3 is TGTGCCAGCAGTTTATTCCGGCCCCTTCGTTCGACCCAGTACTTC. J is TRBJ2-5 and V is TRBV28; no reliable D call. V lost 1 base and J 7 bases, leaving 16 bases between the germline ends. CDR1 and CDR2 (germline): MDHEN, SYDVKM. This CDR3 region has 15 residues.

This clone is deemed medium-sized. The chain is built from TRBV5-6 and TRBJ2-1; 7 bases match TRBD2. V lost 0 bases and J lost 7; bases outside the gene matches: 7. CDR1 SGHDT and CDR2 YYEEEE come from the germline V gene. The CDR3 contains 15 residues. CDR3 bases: TGTGCCAGCAGCTTGGGGGGCGCGGGAGCTAATGAGCAGTTCTTC. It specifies CASSLGGAGANEQFF.